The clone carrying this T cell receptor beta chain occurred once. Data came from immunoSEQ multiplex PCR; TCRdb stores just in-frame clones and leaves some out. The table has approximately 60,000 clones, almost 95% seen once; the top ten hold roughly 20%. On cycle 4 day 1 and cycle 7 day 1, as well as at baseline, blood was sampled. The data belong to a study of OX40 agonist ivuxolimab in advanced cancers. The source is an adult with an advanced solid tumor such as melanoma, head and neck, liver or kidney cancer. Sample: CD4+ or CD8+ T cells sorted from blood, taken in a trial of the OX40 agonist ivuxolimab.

The CDR3 DNA is TGCGCCAGCAGCCAAGACGTAAATACAGGGGGGTACTACGAGCAGTACTTC. Translated: CASSQDVNTGGYYEQYF. V and J are TRBV4-3 and TRBJ2-7; 8 nucleotides match TRBD1. The germline gives CDR1 LGHNA, CDR2 YSLEER. The CDR3 spans 17 residues. Unmatched junction bases numbered 10, after V lost 0 bases and J lost 3 bases.